This T cell receptor beta chain is drawn from a study of blood T cell repertoires in COVID-19. Study context: COVID-19 samples collected from the United States, Italy and Spain covered acute and convalescent phases. PBMCs, B-cell-depleted T cells, or T cells provided the cDNA or gDNA that made up the material.

Per the original data handling: The authors estimated nucleated cell counts from reference gene primer amplification. Using immunoSEQ multiplex PCR, the repertoire was profiled, and TCRdb retains in-frame clones only, with some absent. V and J calls and clone size are given by that table; D and trimming were obtained from the DNA. The sample lists 300,000 or so clones; more than 75% were seen once. The CDR3 is made up of 14 amino acids. V trimming: 7 bases; J trimming: 2 bases; junction bases outside the gene matches: 4. Germline V CDR1 and CDR2: SNHLY, FYNNEI. This clonotype was sampled from a woman aged 45-60 years with acute or convalescent COVID-19. This chain links TRBV2 with TRBJ2-2; 7 nucleotides line up with TRBD2. Material: peripheral blood. This CDR3 reads CASMGGANTGELFF. CDR3 bases: TGTGCCAGCATGGGAGGGGCAAACACCGGGGAGCTGTTTTTT.